This T cell receptor beta chain is from a study of OX40 agonist ivuxolimab in advanced cancers. Trimming took off 6 bases at V and 2 bases at J, with 8 bases between the two ends. The CDR3 length is 13 residues. Germline CDR1 and CDR2: GTSNPN and SVGIG (reference sequence). The repertoire was sequenced with immunoSEQ multiplex PCR; TCRdb's copy has only in-frame clones and lacks some. In the table there are tens of thousands of clones, around 86% of which are singletons. The receptor was derived from an adult with an advanced solid tumor such as melanoma, head and neck, liver or kidney cancer. The sample consisted of CD4+ or CD8+ T cells sorted from blood, taken in a trial of the OX40 agonist ivuxolimab. V is TRBV30 and J is TRBJ2-6; D remains ambiguous. In DNA form, the CDR3 reads TGTGCCTGTAGTTCGACTGGGGCCAACGTCCTGACTTTC. Encoded protein: CACSSTGANVLTF. The full variable domain, with the rest looked up from reference TRBV30 and TRBJ2-6, is SQTIHQWPATLVQPVGSPLSLECTVEGTSNPNLYWYRQAAGRGLQLLFYSVGIGQISSEVPQNLSASRPQDRQFILSSKKLLLSDSGFYLCACSSTGANVLTFGAGSRLTVL.